The entry below gives a single T cell receptor beta chain sequence along with its context. The antigen is undetermined. This specimen includes other DNA sequences encoding the same CDR3. The sample is drawn from a study of brain metastases from non-small cell lung cancer. Study-level results: Expanded T-cell clones appeared in around 68% of brain metastases over primaries. TCR repertoires overlapped largely between brain metastases and matched primaries. Compared with primary tumors, brain metastases showed less T-cell infiltration.

Method: immunoSEQ multiplex PCR; TCRdb's copy keeps in-frame clones and lacks some. The sample has roughly 2,000 clones, roughly 80% seen once; the top ten hold roughly a tenth. The germline CDR1 and CDR2 sequences are LNHDA and SQIVND (reference sequence). This CDR3 region has 18 residues. V shed 7 bases and J 4 bases; nucleotides not matched to a gene: 18. This clonotype was sampled from a donor at least 40 years old with non-small cell lung cancer. Sequenced material: primary lung tumor tissue. J is TRBJ1-2 and V is TRBV19; 10 positions agree with TRBD1. The CDR3: CASTPTGTGVSMSYGYTF. For the CDR3, the DNA is TGTGCCAGTACCCCGACGGGGACAGGGGTTAGCATGAGCTATGGCTACACCTTC.